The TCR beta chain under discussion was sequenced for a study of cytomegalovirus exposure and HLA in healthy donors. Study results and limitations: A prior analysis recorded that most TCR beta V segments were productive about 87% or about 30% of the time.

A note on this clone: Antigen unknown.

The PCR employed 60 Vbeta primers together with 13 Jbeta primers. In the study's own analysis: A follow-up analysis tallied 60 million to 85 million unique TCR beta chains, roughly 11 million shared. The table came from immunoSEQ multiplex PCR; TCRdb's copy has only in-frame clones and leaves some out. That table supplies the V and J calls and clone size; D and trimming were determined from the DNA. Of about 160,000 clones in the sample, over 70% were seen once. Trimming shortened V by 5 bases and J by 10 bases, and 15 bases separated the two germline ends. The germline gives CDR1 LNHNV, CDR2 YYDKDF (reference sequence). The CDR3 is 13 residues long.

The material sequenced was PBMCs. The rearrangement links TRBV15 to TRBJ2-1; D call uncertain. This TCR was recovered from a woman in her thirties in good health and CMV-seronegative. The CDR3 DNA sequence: TGTGCCACCAGCCTCTCCAACCGGTGGGAGCAGTTCTTC. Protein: CATSLSNRWEQFF.